This TCR beta chain was recorded in a study of cytomegalovirus exposure and HLA in healthy donors. Study results and caveats: What a later analysis showed was that several of the most significant clusters appeared linked to common viral pathogens.

For this clone: Antigen unknown.

60 Vbeta and 13 Jbeta primers were used in PCR. Profiling relied on immunoSEQ multiplex PCR, and the TCRdb table lists in-frame clones only, not all of them. The sample includes about 160,000 clones, 82% of them seen just once. CDR1 and CDR2 from the germline V gene are SGHTA and FQGTGA. This CDR3 spans 19 amino acids. V was clipped by 7 bases and J by 3 bases, with 30 bases between them. This sequence originates from a girl aged 2 to 10 in good health and CMV-seropositive. The chain carries TRBV7-3 and TRBJ1-2; perhaps TRBD1 as D (6 bases). Sequencing was carried out using PBMCs. CDR3 sequence (DNA): TGTGCCAGCAAAGTGTGGATTGGAATGGGGGCGGAGGATGACTATGGCTACACCTTC. This encodes CASKVWIGMGAEDDYGYTF.